This T cell receptor (beta chain) was captured by sequencing in a study of shared clonotypes between healthy human individuals. The sorted-subset replicate PCRs were given around 0.2 ug DNA, which is tens of thousands of T cell genomes. Sequencing used immunoSEQ multiplex PCR; TCRdb keeps in-frame clones, though not all of them. The sample contains about 2.4 million clones, approximately 93% of which appear only once. This CDR3 has 11 amino acids. The V gene's germline CDR1 is WSHSY and CDR2 SAAADI. The chain employs TRBV10-2 and TRBJ2-5; D gene unclear. The end of the DNA fits TRBJ2-7 better, so the J call may be wrong. Sequenced sample: naive CD4+ T cells from PBMCs. Subset reported: CD45RA+ positively selected. This TCR was sampled from a man aged 18 to 30 in good health. Some clones in this sample may be carry-over from other donors' samples. CDR3 DNA sequence: TGCGCCAGCAGTGAGTACTACGAGCAGTACTTC. Amino acid sequence: CASSEYYEQYF.